What follows are 32 T cell receptor beta chains derived from one specimen sequenced in a study of identical twins' blood T cells. TCRdb used MiXCR to reprocess the 5' RACE reads, holding one entry per CDR3 protein. The sample has around 380,000 distinct CDR3 sequences, around 30% seen once. Sample: PBMCs. All receptors come from a woman aged 18 to 55 in good health.

In its sample, this clonotype was seen a few times. The gene calls are TRBV20-1 and TRBJ2-3; 11 nucleotides line up with TRBD2. CDR1 and CDR2 from the germline V gene are DFQATT and SNEGSKA (reference sequence). J was trimmed by 4 bases and V by 5 bases; bases with no gene match: 5. This CDR3 region has 14 residues. This CDR3 reads CSAQTSGEADTQYF. CDR3 coding DNA: TGCAGTGCTCAGACTAGCGGGGAAGCAGATACGCAGTATTTT.

V usage is TRBV6-6 and J usage is TRBJ2-1, with TRBD1 matching over 8 bases. V lost 0 bases and J lost 5; bases outside the gene matches: 6. Germline-derived CDR1 and CDR2 are MNHNY and SVGAGI (reference sequence). The CDR3 runs to 16 residues. The CDR3 spells CASSYSLGQGDNEQFF. CDR3 DNA: TGTGCCAGCAGTTACTCGCTTGGACAGGGAGACAATGAGCAGTTCTTC.

This clonotype was counted only a few times. The chain uses TRBV6-6 and TRBJ1-4; D is uncertain. Germline V gene lookup returns CDR1 MNHNY and CDR2 SVGAGI (reference sequence). With 2 bases removed from V and 5 bases from J, the gap between germline ends came to 12 bases. The CDR3 consists of 15 residues. For the CDR3, the DNA is TGTGCCAGCAGTTACACGGTCAATGTAAATGAAAAACTGTTTTTT. Protein product: CASSYTVNVNEKLFF.

This clonotype was observed many times. The genes are TRBV6-1 and TRBJ1-1; the match to TRBD1 covers 7 bases. There are 14 residues in the CDR3. Germline CDR1 and CDR2: MNHNS and SASEGT. Germline trimming cut 4 bases from V and 1 base from J; bases unmatched to any gene: 3. CDR3 protein: CASSAQGENTEAFF. DNA for the CDR3: TGTGCCAGCAGTGCTCAGGGGGAGAACACTGAAGCTTTCTTT.

This clonotype was seen a few times. The V and J genes are TRBV4-3 and TRBJ2-5, with D unresolved. This CDR3 has 13 residues. The germline CDR1 and CDR2 sequences are LGHNA and YSLEER. Deletions cut 6 bases from V and 4 bases from J, with 12 bases between. The CDR3 region has the DNA TGCGCCAGCAGTCGAACACACGGAGAGACCCAGTACTTC. This translates into CASSRTHGETQYF.

This clonotype was recorded a few times. The rearrangement joins TRBV18 to TRBJ1-4; D unresolved. Trimming took 3 bases from V and 4 from J, leaving 6 bases between them. The CDR3 sequence is 13 residues long. Germline-derived CDR1 and CDR2 are KGHSH and LQKENI. The CDR3 loop reads CASSPEFNEKLFF. The CDR3 bases are TGTGCCAGCTCACCGGAGTTTAATGAAAAACTGTTTTTT.

This chain connects TRBV7-9 to TRBJ1-1, with TRBD1 as a possible D gene (5 bases). The CDR3 length is 12 residues. Per the germline V gene, CDR1 is SEHNR and CDR2 is FQNEAQ (reference sequence). V lost 6 bases and J lost 6, with 11 bases in between. The CDR3 bases are TGTGCCAGCAGAATCTGGGGCGCTGAAGCTTTCTTT. Translated: CASRIWGAEAFF.

This clonotype was seen a few times. The CDR3 sequence: CATPDTEGDTF. For the CDR3, the DNA is TGTGCCACCCCGGATACGGAAGGGGACACCTTC. The gene calls are TRBV2 and TRBJ1-2; D is perhaps TRBD1 (5 bases). In germline, CDR1 is SNHLY, CDR2 FYNNEI. The CDR3 totals 11 residues. V was trimmed by 10 bases and J by 12 bases, leaving 18 bases between them. The full variable domain, its missing parts supplied by reference TRBV2 and TRBJ1-2, is EPEVTQTPSHQVTQMGQEVILRCVPISNHLYFYWYRQILGQKVEFLVSFYNNEISEKSEIFDDQFSVERPDGSNFTLKIRSTKLEDSAMYFCATPDTEGDTFGSGTRLTVV.

The chain has TRBV10-3 and TRBJ2-2; TRBD1 might be the D (6 bases). Per germline, CDR1 ENHRY and CDR2 SYGVKD. The CDR3 length is 15 residues. Trimming cost V 0 bases and J 3 bases, with 8 bases left between them. CDR3 residues: CAISESNRDTGELFF. The CDR3 DNA follows: TGTGCCATCAGTGAGTCGAACAGGGACACCGGGGAGCTGTTTTTT.

The chain employs TRBV29-1 and TRBJ1-2; no clear D. Looked up from germline, CDR1 is SQVTM and CDR2 is ANQGSEA. V was cut by 7 bases and J by 3 bases, with 9 bases left in between. This CDR3 contains 11 residues. The CDR3 spells CSATDDYGYTF. CDR3 bases: TGCAGCGCCACAGACGACTATGGCTACACCTTC.

This clonotype was picked up a small number of times. The chain carries TRBV6-5 and TRBJ1-1, with D unclear. The CDR3 contains 16 residues. Germline-derived CDR1 and CDR2 are MNHEY and SVGAGI. V gave up 0 bases and J gave up 1 base, with 12 bases separating them. CDR3 region: CASSYSPVASNTEAFF. Written as DNA, the CDR3 is TGTGCCAGCAGTTACTCCCCGGTAGCCTCGAACACTGAAGCTTTCTTT.

J is TRBJ1-6 and V is TRBV3-1, with a possible D match to TRBD1 (5 bases). The CDR3 runs to 14 residues. CDR1 is LGHDT, CDR2 YNNKEL, per germline (reference sequence). V was pared by 4 bases and J by 7 bases, with 11 bases between. This chain's CDR3 is CASSLQGLNSPLHF. The CDR3 DNA reads TGTGCCAGCAGCCTGCAGGGATTAAATTCACCCCTCCACTTT.

Only a few counts were recorded for this clonotype. This chain joins TRBV5-1 and TRBJ1-2; 7 bases are a match to TRBD1. The V gene's germline CDR1 is SGHRS and CDR2 YFSETQ. Trimming cost V 3 bases and J 6 bases; bases outside gene matches: 11. There are 15 residues in the CDR3. The CDR3 region is CASSSGQVAADGYTF. The CDR3 DNA follows: TGCGCCAGCAGCTCCGGACAGGTCGCAGCGGATGGCTACACCTTC.

This clonotype was detected ten times or more. This chain joins TRBV27 and TRBJ1-2, with a weak D call TRBD1 (6 bases). The V end lost 3 bases, the J end lost 3 bases, and 8 bases lay between the germline ends. Looked up from germline, CDR1 is MNHEY and CDR2 is SMNVEV (reference sequence). The CDR3 loop spans 13 amino acids. The CDR3 coding sequence is TGTGCCAGCAGTTTGGGGGCAGACTATGGCTACACCTTC. This encodes CASSLGADYGYTF.

This clonotype was observed a few times. The chain is built from TRBV20-1 and TRBJ1-1, with unresolved D. The CDR3 loop spans 15 amino acids. Germline values: CDR1 DFQATT, CDR2 SNEGSKA (reference sequence). The V end was cut by 0 bases, the J end by 1 base, with 12 bases between. Written as DNA, the CDR3 is TGCAGTGCTAGAGATTTTGCGGGATGGAACACTGAAGCTTTCTTT. Its protein is CSARDFAGWNTEAFF.

This clonotype was observed a few times. J is TRBJ1-2 and V is TRBV6-5; D is uncertain. The V end was cut by 6 bases, the J end by 4 bases, with 18 bases between. This CDR3 comprises 15 residues. Germline V CDR1 and CDR2: MNHEY, SVGAGI. The CDR3 spells CASRFGVEPLYGYTF. The CDR3 DNA reads as TGTGCCAGCAGGTTTGGTGTGGAACCTCTCTATGGCTACACCTTC.

The V gene is TRBV19, the J gene TRBJ2-1; D not resolved. Germline V CDR1 and CDR2: LNHDA, SQIVND (reference sequence). The V end lost 9 bases, the J end lost 0 bases, and 12 bases lay between the germline ends. The CDR3 has 14 amino acids. CDR3 bases: TGTGCCAGCCAAGGACGTAGCTCCTACAATGAGCAGTTCTTC. Encoded protein: CASQGRSSYNEQFF.

This clonotype showed up just a few times. V and J are TRBV9 and TRBJ2-3; the D gene is possibly TRBD2 (6 bases). V lost 0 bases, J lost 3 bases, and 11 bases lay in between. Germline lookup yields CDR1 SGDLS and CDR2 YYNGEE. The CDR3 consists of 15 residues. As DNA, the CDR3 is TGTGCCAGCAGCGTAGGGGGGGTTGTTACAGATACGCAGTATTTT. Amino acids: CASSVGGVVTDTQYF.

The chain carries TRBV29-1 and TRBJ1-2; tentatively, D is TRBD1 (6 bases). The V gene lost 7 bases and the J gene lost 7 bases, with 22 bases spanning the gap. CDR3 length: 14 residues. Germline V gene lookup returns CDR1 SQVTM and CDR2 ANQGSEA. CDR3 sequence (DNA): TGCAGCGCCATTGGGGGGGGCGGCCTTAGTGGCTACACCTTC. Its protein is CSAIGGGGLSGYTF.

The rearrangement uses TRBV7-9 and TRBJ2-7; 7 positions match TRBD1. Germline lookup yields CDR1 SEHNR and CDR2 FQNEAQ (reference sequence). This CDR3 contains 14 residues. After removal of 1 base from V and 5 bases from J, the junction contained 5 bases not matched to a gene. Written as DNA, the CDR3 is TGTGCCAGCAGCTTAGGACAGGGATGGGACGAGCAGTACTTC. Translating it yields CASSLGQGWDEQYF.

This clonotype was seen just once. A read error may be the cause here, since a much bigger clone is one base away. The CDR3 is CASSEAPNRPQHF. For the CDR3, the DNA is TGTGCCAGCAGTGAAGCGCCCAATCGGCCCCAGCATTTT. J is TRBJ1-5 and V is TRBV2; unclear D gene. There are 13 residues in the CDR3. Germline-derived CDR1 and CDR2 are SNHLY and FYNNEI. The full variable domain, with the rest looked up from reference TRBV2 and TRBJ1-5, is EPEVTQTPSHQVTQMGQEVILRCVPISNHLYFYWYRQILGQKVEFLVSFYNNEISEKSEIFDDQFSVERPDGSNFTLKIRSTKLEDSAMYFCASSEAPNRPQHFGDGTRLSIL.

In its sample, this clonotype was seen a few times. The chain links TRBV4-1 to TRBJ2-2; possible D gene TRBD1, 5 bases. This CDR3 contains 14 residues. The V end lost 1 base, the J end lost 13 bases, and 16 bases lay between the germline ends. In germline, CDR1 is MGHRA, CDR2 YSYEKL. The chain's CDR3 is CASSQGLQGLRLFF. DNA for the CDR3: TGCGCCAGCAGCCAAGGACTCCAGGGATTGCGGCTGTTTTTT.

This chain joins TRBV20-1 and TRBJ1-1; the D is unclear. V was cut by 5 bases and J by 3 bases, with 13 bases left in between. This CDR3 is 13 amino acids long. Per the germline V gene, CDR1 is DFQATT and CDR2 is SNEGSKA (reference sequence). CDR3 sequence (DNA): TGCAGTGCTGGTGCCGGGAAGGACACTGAAGCTTTCTTT. It translates to CSAGAGKDTEAFF.

The J gene is TRBJ1-4, the V gene TRBV7-9, with 9 bases matching TRBD1. The V segment lost 4 bases and the J segment 4 bases; nucleotides outside the gene matches: 7. The CDR3 consists of 16 residues. Germline values: CDR1 SEHNR, CDR2 FQNEAQ (reference sequence). The chain's CDR3 is CASSSPRDRDNEKLFF. The CDR3 nucleotides are TGTGCCAGCAGCTCACCCAGGGACAGGGATAATGAAAAACTGTTTTTT.

This clonotype was seen ten or more times. The chain carries TRBV20-1 and TRBJ1-1; no clear D gene. The ends were cut back, 3 bases at V and 1 base at J, with 15 bases in the middle. This CDR3 is 15 amino acids long. Germline CDR1 reads DFQATT; CDR2 reads SNEGSKA (reference sequence). Here the CDR3 DNA reads TGCAGTGCTAGTTCCTCTGGACGGGGGAACACTGAAGCTTTCTTT. Translation gives CSASSSGRGNTEAFF.

Worth noting for this clonotype: The conserved phenylalanine or tryptophan is not found at the CDR3 terminus, so this likely reflects a read error. The V and J genes are TRBV7-8 and TRBJ1-2; D call uncertain. Trimming left V 3 bases short and J 4 bases short, with 9 bases between. The germline V gene encodes CDR1 SGHVS and CDR2 FQNEAQ. This CDR3 comprises 13 residues. In DNA, the CDR3 is TGTGCCAGCAGCTTGAACCCAATCTATGGCTACACCCTC. Translation gives CASSLNPIYGYTL.

The sample holds a few counts of this clonotype. The genes are TRBV20-1 and TRBJ1-2, with no clear D. Trimming took off 2 bases at V and 1 base at J, with 8 bases between the two ends. Per the germline V gene, CDR1 is DFQATT and CDR2 is SNEGSKA (reference sequence). This CDR3 spans 13 amino acids. The CDR3 is CSARSTRNYGYTF. In nucleotides, the CDR3 is TGCAGTGCTAGATCGACACGTAACTATGGCTACACCTTC.

As to this clonotype: A read error may be the cause here, since a much bigger clone is one base away. The CDR3 spells CASNQDLSSNEQFF. In DNA form, the CDR3 reads TGTGCCAGCAACCAAGATCTTAGTTCCAATGAGCAGTTCTTC. The chain employs TRBV4-2 and TRBJ2-1; D unclear. Germline CDR1 and CDR2: LGHNA and YNFKEQ. The CDR3 length is 14 residues.

This clonotype was found a few times. A junction boundary mismatches the germline segment, possibly from a read error. The chain employs TRBV12-3 or TRBV12-4 and TRBJ2-3; 13 bases align to TRBD2. The CDR3 length is 15 residues. The CDR3 region has the DNA TGTGCCAGCATCCTGGGACTAGCGGGATCAGATACGCAGTGTTTT. Protein product: CASILGLAGSDTQCF.

The chain employs TRBV7-6 and TRBJ2-3, with 8 bases that match TRBD2. The CDR3 is 18 amino acids. J gave up 2 bases and V 2 bases, and 12 bases lay outside the gene matches. CDR1 and CDR2 from the germline V gene are SGHVS and FNYEAQ. The CDR3 protein is CASSLRGRGGGDTDTQYF. DNA of the CDR3: TGTGCCAGCAGCTTACGTGGTCGGGGGGGCGGTGACACAGATACGCAGTATTTT. Based on the CDR3 plus reference TRBV7-6 and TRBJ2-3, the full variable domain is GAGVSQSPRYKVTKRGQDVALRCDPISGHVSLYWYRQALGQGPEFLTYFNYEAQQDKSGLPNDRFSAERPEGSISTLTIQRTEQRDSAMYRCASSLRGRGGGDTDTQYFGPGTRLTVL.

The chain links TRBV4-3 to TRBJ2-2, with D unresolved. This CDR3 region has 16 residues. V lost 4 bases and J 0 bases, leaving 12 bases between the germline ends. Germline loops: CDR1 LGHNA, CDR2 YSLEER. The DNA for the CDR3 is TGCGCCAGCAGCCTCCCACCCCAGGCGAACACCGGGGAGCTGTTTTTT. This sequence encodes CASSLPPQANTGELFF.

This clonotype was observed a few times. The CDR3 region is CASSLKSQGIGTDTQYF. CDR3 nucleotides: TGTGCCAGCAGTTTAAAATCCCAGGGGATTGGAACAGATACGCAGTATTTT. The V and J genes are TRBV27 and TRBJ2-3, with D perhaps TRBD1 (6 bases). Germline V lookup: CDR1 MNHEY, CDR2 SMNVEV (reference sequence). The CDR3 consists of 17 residues. Trimming pared 2 bases from V and 3 bases from J, leaving 18 bases between.